Sequencing of this T cell receptor beta chain was carried out in a study of shared clonotypes between healthy human individuals. Study results and limitations: Owing to a small donor count, the genetic and exposure-history diversity represented was limited. As a rule, naive subsets had a larger estimated richness than memory subsets. Donor clonotype sharing was expected to depend on sequencing depth.

To note about this clone: Its antigen is as yet unknown.

This CDR3 is built from 17 residues. V lost 4 bases to trimming and J lost 4 bases, with 20 bases between them. Germline assignment: CDR1 LNHDA and CDR2 SQIVND (reference sequence). Deep level was the assay's run setting. Generated by immunoSEQ multiplex PCR, the TCRdb table keeps only in-frame clones and is missing some. The data hold over a million clones, with 95% to 99% observed a single time. The receptor was derived from a man aged 30 to 39 in good health. Sequencing was performed on naive CD4+ T cells sorted from blood. The subset here: CD45RA+ positively selected. This chain joins TRBV19 and TRBJ1-5; D gene unclear. The chain's CDR3 is CASSSNRGIGSNQPQHF. The CDR3 bases are TGTGCCAGTAGTAGTAACAGAGGGATTGGGTCGAATCAGCCCCAGCATTTT.